Listed below are T cell receptor beta chains from one sample, sequenced in a study of T cells after yellow fever vaccination. TCRdb reprocessed the 5' RACE reads via MiXCR and lists one record per CDR3 protein. Of hundreds of thousands of distinct CDR3 sequences in the sample, under 15% were seen once. The sample consisted of CD4+ T cells sorted from PBMCs, taken 15 days after the yellow fever booster vaccination. These receptors came from a young man who received the YFV17D yellow fever vaccine. Each CDR3 is given with its conserved first and last residue. Fields, in order: clone size, V gene, D gene, J gene, CDR3 DNA, CDR3 protein. A D gene is named only where the DNA matches it firmly. Clone sizes are given selectively: once, few, many, or a class where the clone is expanded.

clone size: NA; V gene: TRBV6-2/TRBV6-3; D gene: NA; J gene: TRBJ2-1; CDR3 DNA: TGTGCCAGCAGTTCCCTGTTATCGAGCTCCTACAATGAGCAGTTCTTC; CDR3 protein: CASSSLLSSSYNEQFF
clone size: NA; V gene: TRBV4-1; D gene: NA; J gene: TRBJ1-1; CDR3 DNA: TGCGCCAGCAGCCAAGGAGGGAGGGGAAGGGGTACTGAAGCTTTCTTT; CDR3 protein: CASSQGGRGRGTEAFF
clone size: NA; V gene: TRBV10-3; D gene: NA; J gene: TRBJ1-4; CDR3 DNA: TGTGCCATCAGTGACCAGGATGAAAAACTGTTTTTT; CDR3 protein: CAISDQDEKLFF
clone size: few; V gene: TRBV7-2; D gene: TRBD1; J gene: TRBJ1-1; CDR3 DNA: TGTGCCAGCAGTCGGGACAGGGGGCGTTTCTGGGCTGAAGCTTTCTTT; CDR3 protein: CASSRDRGRFWAEAFF
clone size: many; V gene: TRBV7-2; D gene: TRBD2; J gene: TRBJ2-2; CDR3 DNA: TGTGCCAGCAGCTTCACTAGCGGGGTCACCGGGGAGCTGTTTTTT; CDR3 protein: CASSFTSGVTGELFF
clone size: few; V gene: TRBV7-6; D gene: NA; J gene: TRBJ2-4; CDR3 DNA: TGTGCCAGCAGCCCCCGGCTGGGAGAAAACATTCAGTACTTC; CDR3 protein: CASSPRLGENIQYF
clone size: NA; V gene: TRBV14; D gene: NA; J gene: TRBJ1-1; CDR3 DNA: TGTGCCAGCAGCTCCGCCCTGAACACTGAAGCTTTCTTT; CDR3 protein: CASSSALNTEAFF
clone size: few; V gene: TRBV5-1; D gene: NA; J gene: TRBJ2-3; CDR3 DNA: TGCGCCAGCAGCTCGGGGGCCGATAGCACAGATACGCAGTATTTT; CDR3 protein: CASSSGADSTDTQYF
clone size: many; V gene: TRBV5-1; D gene: TRBD2; J gene: TRBJ2-3; CDR3 DNA: TGCGCCAGCAGCCCCTACTCGGGCGGGGGAGCCACAGATACGCAGTATTTT; CDR3 protein: CASSPYSGGGATDTQYF
clone size: many; V gene: TRBV6-5; D gene: NA; J gene: TRBJ2-3; CDR3 DNA: TGTGCCAGCAGTTACTCGATAGCGGTAGATACGCAGTATTTT; CDR3 protein: CASSYSIAVDTQYF
clone size: few; V gene: TRBV20-1; D gene: NA; J gene: TRBJ2-3; CDR3 DNA: TGCAGTGCTCCATTTAGGGGGGTGGGAGATACGCAGTATTTT; CDR3 protein: CSAPFRGVGDTQYF
clone size: NA; V gene: TRBV27; D gene: NA; J gene: TRBJ1-6; CDR3 DNA: TGTGCCAGCAGCGGGGTGTATAATTCACCCCTCCACTTT; CDR3 protein: CASSGVYNSPLHF
clone size: NA; V gene: TRBV12-3/TRBV12-4; D gene: NA; J gene: TRBJ1-4; CDR3 DNA: TGTGCCAGCAGTTTAAATCTAAAGGATGAAAAACTGTTTTTT; CDR3 protein: CASSLNLKDEKLFF
clone size: few; V gene: TRBV20-1; D gene: TRBD2; J gene: TRBJ2-7; CDR3 DNA: TGCAGTGCCACGACTAGCGGGGGGTCGTACGAGCAGTACTTC; CDR3 protein: CSATTSGGSYEQYF
clone size: NA; V gene: TRBV21-1; D gene: NA; J gene: TRBJ2-5; CDR3 DNA: TGTGCCAGCAGGTCTATGTCTACGGCGGATCAAGAGACCCAGTACTTC; CDR3 protein: CASRSMSTADQETQYF
clone size: NA; V gene: TRBV5-1; D gene: NA; J gene: TRBJ1-1; CDR3 DNA: TGCGCCAGCAGCTTGGATGGGATGGGGAACACTGAAGCTTTCTTT; CDR3 protein: CASSLDGMGNTEAFF
clone size: few; V gene: TRBV27; D gene: NA; J gene: TRBJ1-6; CDR3 DNA: TGTGCCAGCAGTTTAGGTTTTCGGGGACGCGCTAATTCACCCCTCCACTTT; CDR3 protein: CASSLGFRGRANSPLHF
clone size: few; V gene: TRBV7-6; D gene: TRBD1; J gene: TRBJ1-6; CDR3 DNA: TGTGCCAGCAGCTCCTGGACAGGGGAAGGCAATTCACCCCTCCACTTT; CDR3 protein: CASSSWTGEGNSPLHF
clone size: once; V gene: TRBV5-1; D gene: TRBD2; J gene: TRBJ2-3; CDR3 DNA: TGCGCCAGCAGCTGGAGCGGGGTGGGTGGAGATACGCAGTATTTT; CDR3 protein: CASSWSGVGGDTQYF
clone size: NA; V gene: TRBV5-1; D gene: TRBD1; J gene: TRBJ2-5; CDR3 DNA: TGCGCCAGCAGCTTGGGGGACAGGGGACAAGAGACCCAGTACTTC; CDR3 protein: CASSLGDRGQETQYF
clone size: NA; V gene: TRBV12-3/TRBV12-4; D gene: NA; J gene: TRBJ2-6; CDR3 DNA: TGTGCCAGCAGGGAAACTGGGGCCAACGTCCTGACTTTC; CDR3 protein: CASRETGANVLTF
clone size: many; V gene: TRBV7-2; D gene: NA; J gene: TRBJ2-6; CDR3 DNA: TGTGCCAGTTCAGTTACCTCCGGGGCCAACGTCCTGACTTTC; CDR3 protein: CASSVTSGANVLTF
clone size: NA; V gene: TRBV5-1; D gene: NA; J gene: TRBJ1-2; CDR3 DNA: TGCGCCAGCAGCCCCGGACCAGGGTGGGGCTACACCTTC; CDR3 protein: CASSPGPGWGYTF
clone size: few; V gene: TRBV6-5; D gene: NA; J gene: TRBJ1-4; CDR3 DNA: TGTGCCAGCAGGGCAGGGGAAAAACTGTTTTTT; CDR3 protein: CASRAGEKLFF
clone size: many; V gene: TRBV6-2/TRBV6-3; D gene: NA; J gene: TRBJ1-5; CDR3 DNA: TGTGCCAGCACCTGGACGGACAATCAGCCCCAGCATTTT; CDR3 protein: CASTWTDNQPQHF
clone size: NA; V gene: TRBV4-2; D gene: TRBD2; J gene: TRBJ2-3; CDR3 DNA: TGTGCCAGCAGCCAAGGTATAGCGGGGGGGCCAAATACGCAGTATTTT; CDR3 protein: CASSQGIAGGPNTQYF
clone size: NA; V gene: TRBV7-2; D gene: TRBD2; J gene: TRBJ2-5; CDR3 DNA: TGTGCCAGCAGCCGCAGCGGGGCGAAAGAGACCCAGTACTTC; CDR3 protein: CASSRSGAKETQYF
clone size: NA; V gene: TRBV28; D gene: NA; J gene: TRBJ1-3; CDR3 DNA: TGTGCCAGCAGTTTGATTGGGAGGGCCCGCTCTGGAAACACCATATATTTT; CDR3 protein: CASSLIGRARSGNTIYF
clone size: few; V gene: TRBV5-1; D gene: NA; J gene: TRBJ1-5; CDR3 DNA: TGCGCCAGCAGCTTGGAAGGGGCGAGCAATCAGCCCCAGCATTTT; CDR3 protein: CASSLEGASNQPQHF
clone size: many; V gene: TRBV5-1; D gene: TRBD2; J gene: TRBJ2-3; CDR3 DNA: TGCGCCAGCAGCCCTGGGACTACCTACACAGATACGCAGTATTTT; CDR3 protein: CASSPGTTYTDTQYF
clone size: NA; V gene: TRBV28; D gene: NA; J gene: TRBJ1-2; CDR3 DNA: TGTGCCAGCACTGGGGGACCTTGGGGCCCTGGCTACACCTTC; CDR3 protein: CASTGGPWGPGYTF
clone size: few; V gene: TRBV7-2; D gene: TRBD1; J gene: TRBJ1-4; CDR3 DNA: TGTGCCAGCAGCGATCCCAGGGGGTCATTTGAAAAACTGTTTTTT; CDR3 protein: CASSDPRGSFEKLFF
clone size: few; V gene: TRBV7-2; D gene: NA; J gene: TRBJ2-7; CDR3 DNA: TGTGCCAGCAGCTTAGCGCCGACACCCCTACTCGAGCAGTACTTC; CDR3 protein: CASSLAPTPLLEQYF
clone size: NA; V gene: TRBV7-2; D gene: NA; J gene: TRBJ1-6; CDR3 DNA: TGTGCCAGCAGCTTAGTCTGGGTAGAACCCCTCCACTTT; CDR3 protein: CASSLVWVEPLHF
clone size: few; V gene: TRBV12-3/TRBV12-4; D gene: NA; J gene: TRBJ1-2; CDR3 DNA: TGTGCCAGCAGGTGGGGAACAGGGAGCTATGGCTACACCTTC; CDR3 protein: CASRWGTGSYGYTF
clone size: NA; V gene: TRBV6-6; D gene: NA; J gene: TRBJ2-1; CDR3 DNA: TGTGCCAGCAGGAACTCTTTTGGCAATGAGCAGTTCTTC; CDR3 protein: CASRNSFGNEQFF
clone size: NA; V gene: TRBV12-3/TRBV12-4; D gene: NA; J gene: TRBJ2-4; CDR3 DNA: TGTGCCAGCAGTTTTCGGGAGGGGGCCACATTTCAGTACTTC; CDR3 protein: CASSFREGATFQYF
clone size: NA; V gene: TRBV12-3/TRBV12-4; D gene: TRBD2; J gene: TRBJ2-2; CDR3 DNA: TGTGCCAGCAGTTTATCGAGCGGGGGGCCCACGAACACCGGGGAGCTGTTTTTT; CDR3 protein: CASSLSSGGPTNTGELFF
clone size: few; V gene: TRBV5-1; D gene: TRBD1; J gene: TRBJ2-7; CDR3 DNA: TGCGCCAGCAGCCGGCCAACCGGGACAGGGAGCGAGCAGTACTTC; CDR3 protein: CASSRPTGTGSEQYF
clone size: few; V gene: TRBV7-3; D gene: NA; J gene: TRBJ2-3; CDR3 DNA: TGTGCCAGCAGCTTACAGCCTAGCTCAGCAGATACGCAGTATTTT; CDR3 protein: CASSLQPSSADTQYF
clone size: NA; V gene: TRBV15; D gene: NA; J gene: TRBJ2-1; CDR3 DNA: TGTGCCACCAGCAGAGATTACCAGGGGCACGATGAGCAGTTCTTC; CDR3 protein: CATSRDYQGHDEQFF
clone size: NA; V gene: TRBV12-3/TRBV12-4; D gene: TRBD2; J gene: TRBJ2-1; CDR3 DNA: TGTGCCAGCAGTTTAGAGGGTAGCGGGGTTTATGAGCAGTTCTTC; CDR3 protein: CASSLEGSGVYEQFF
clone size: NA; V gene: TRBV29-1; D gene: NA; J gene: TRBJ1-2; CDR3 DNA: TGCAGCGTTGGTAGGACAGACTATGGCTACACCTTC; CDR3 protein: CSVGRTDYGYTF
clone size: NA; V gene: TRBV7-2; D gene: NA; J gene: TRBJ1-5; CDR3 DNA: TGTGCCAGCAGCCGTAGTTACGTTGACAGCAATCAGCCCCAGCATTTT; CDR3 protein: CASSRSYVDSNQPQHF
clone size: NA; V gene: TRBV18; D gene: NA; J gene: TRBJ1-2; CDR3 DNA: TGTGCCAGCTCACCGATCCCAGGGTACTATGGCTACACCTTC; CDR3 protein: CASSPIPGYYGYTF
clone size: NA; V gene: TRBV6-5; D gene: TRBD1; J gene: TRBJ2-7; CDR3 DNA: TGTGCCAGCAGCTCGACAGGGTTGGTTGGCGAGCAGTACTTC; CDR3 protein: CASSSTGLVGEQYF
clone size: few; V gene: TRBV6-1; D gene: NA; J gene: TRBJ1-2; CDR3 DNA: TGTGCCAGCAGTCCCCGACCGAATGATGGCTACACCTTC; CDR3 protein: CASSPRPNDGYTF
clone size: few; V gene: TRBV6-1; D gene: NA; J gene: TRBJ2-3; CDR3 DNA: TGTGCCAGCAGTGAATCGGGGTTGGGCACAGATACGCAGTATTTT; CDR3 protein: CASSESGLGTDTQYF
clone size: few; V gene: TRBV9; D gene: NA; J gene: TRBJ1-3; CDR3 DNA: TGTGCCAGCAGCGAGCGCGGGGCCTCCGGAAACACCATATATTTT; CDR3 protein: CASSERGASGNTIYF
clone size: many; V gene: TRBV24-1; D gene: NA; J gene: TRBJ2-2; CDR3 DNA: TGTGCCACCAGTGATTCGGGGAAGGGGAACACCGGGGAGCTGTTTTTT; CDR3 protein: CATSDSGKGNTGELFF
clone size: few; V gene: TRBV27; D gene: TRBD1; J gene: TRBJ1-6; CDR3 DNA: TGTGCCAGCAGTGGGACCGGGACAGGGGCTTTACCCCTCCACTTT; CDR3 protein: CASSGTGTGALPLHF
clone size: many; V gene: TRBV25-1; D gene: TRBD2; J gene: TRBJ2-5; CDR3 DNA: TGTGCCATCTCGCCTGCGGGGGTTCCGACCCAGTACTTC; CDR3 protein: CAISPAGVPTQYF
clone size: many; V gene: TRBV7-2; D gene: NA; J gene: TRBJ1-2; CDR3 DNA: TGTGCCAGCAGCCCCAGGCAAACCCTCTATGGCTACACCTTC; CDR3 protein: CASSPRQTLYGYTF
clone size: NA; V gene: TRBV4-2; D gene: NA; J gene: TRBJ1-1; CDR3 DNA: TGTGCCAGCAGCCAAGTTGAGGGGGTAAACACTGAAGCTTTCTTT; CDR3 protein: CASSQVEGVNTEAFF